Given below is one T cell receptor beta chain in context. Seattle participants joined during active infection and were tracked over time. From germline, CDR1 is LGHNA and CDR2 YSLEER. V shed 0 bases, J shed 7 bases, and the junction held 5 bases outside the gene matches. The CDR3 is made up of 14 amino acids. The source of the sample is a study of blood T cell repertoires in COVID-19. As for the study in general: The origin of the acute and convalescent COVID-19 samples was the United States, Italy and Spain. PBMCs, B-cell-depleted T cells, or T cells were the source of the cDNA or gDNA that made up the material.

In the source study's methods: Estimated nucleated cell counts came from reference gene primer amplification. Only in-frame clones appear in the TCRdb table, and some are missing; sequencing was by immunoSEQ multiplex PCR. That table supplies the V and J calls and clone size; D and trimming were determined from the DNA. This sample has tens of thousands of clones; roughly 85% occur once, and the top ten carry 8.5% to 10%. Material for sequencing was peripheral blood. This TCR came from a man aged 50-60 years with COVID-19, enrolled during active disease. The gene calls are TRBV4-3 and TRBJ2-7; 8 positions match TRBD2. In nucleotides, the CDR3 is TGCGCCAGCAGCCAAGAAGCGGGAGCGGGGGAGCAGTACTTC. This codes for CASSQEAGAGEQYF.